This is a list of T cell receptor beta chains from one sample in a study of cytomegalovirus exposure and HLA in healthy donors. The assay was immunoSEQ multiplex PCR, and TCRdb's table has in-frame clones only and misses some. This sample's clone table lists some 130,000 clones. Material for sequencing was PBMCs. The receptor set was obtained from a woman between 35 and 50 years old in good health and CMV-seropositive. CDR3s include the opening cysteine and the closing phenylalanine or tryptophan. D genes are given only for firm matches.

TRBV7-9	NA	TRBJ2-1	CASGTHQRNEQFF	TGTGCCAGTGGGACACATCAACGCAATGAGCAGTTCTTC
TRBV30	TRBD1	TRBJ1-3	CASQGTGGSGNTIYF	TGTGCCTCCCAAGGTACAGGGGGCTCTGGAAACACCATATATTTT
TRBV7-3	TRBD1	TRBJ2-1	CASSARTGAYNEQFF	TGTGCCAGCAGCGCTCGGACAGGGGCTTACAATGAGCAGTTCTTC
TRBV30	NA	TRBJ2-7	CAWTQGIEQYF	TGTGCCTGGACCCAGGGGATCGAGCAGTACTTC
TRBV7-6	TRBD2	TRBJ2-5	CASSLAGGEETQYF	TGTGCCAGCAGCTTAGCGGGAGGGGAGGAGACCCAGTACTTC
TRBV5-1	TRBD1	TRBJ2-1	CASSLQGDQFF	TGCGCCAGCAGCCTTCAGGGGGACCAGTTCTTC
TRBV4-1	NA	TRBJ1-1	CASSQELTGREFRAFF	TGCGCCAGCAGCCAAGAGCTAACAGGGAGGGAATTCAGAGCTTTCTTT
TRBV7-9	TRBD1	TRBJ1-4	CASSPPGTGTEKLFF	TGTGCCAGCAGCCCCCCCGGGACAGGGACTGAAAAACTGTTTTTT
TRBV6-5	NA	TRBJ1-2	CASSYSRFAYGYTF	TGTGCCAGCAGTTACTCGCGGTTCGCCTATGGCTACACCTTC
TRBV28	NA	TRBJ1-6	CASSEGLSASPLHF	TGTGCCAGCAGTGAAGGACTATCTGCTTCACCCCTCCACTTT
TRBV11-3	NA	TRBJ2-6	CASSSRAGGLGANVLTF	TGTGCCAGCAGCTCGAGGGCAGGGGGACTTGGGGCCAACGTCCTGACTTTC
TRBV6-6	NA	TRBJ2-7	CASRPPGGPPYEQYF	TGTGCCAGCAGGCCACCAGGTGGGCCTCCCTACGAGCAGTACTTC
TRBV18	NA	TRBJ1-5	CASSEGGGNQPQHF	TGTGCCAGCTCCGAGGGTGGTGGCAATCAGCCCCAGCATTTT
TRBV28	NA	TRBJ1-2	CASSSTGQQDPHTF	TGTGCCAGCAGTTCAACGGGCCAACAGGACCCCCACACCTTC
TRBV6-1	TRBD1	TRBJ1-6	CASSRAGGNSPLHF	TGTGCCAGCAGTAGGGCAGGGGGAAATTCACCCCTCCACTTT
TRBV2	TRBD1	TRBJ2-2	CASSGTGYTGELFF	TGTGCCAGCAGTGGGACAGGATACACCGGGGAGCTGTTTTTT
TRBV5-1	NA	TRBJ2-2	CASSFLEGGELFF	TGCGCCAGCAGCTTTTTAGAGGGCGGGGAGCTGTTTTTT
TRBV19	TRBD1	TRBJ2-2	CATRQRTLGQGSDTGELFF	TGTGCCACACGACAACGAACCCTCGGACAGGGGTCAGACACCGGGGAGCTGTTTTTT
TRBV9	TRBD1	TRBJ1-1	CASSVTGANTEAFF	TGTGCCAGCAGCGTGACAGGGGCGAACACTGAAGCTTTCTTT
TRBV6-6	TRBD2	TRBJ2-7	CASSYLREWPYEQYF	TGTGCCAGCAGTTACTTGCGGGAGTGGCCCTACGAGCAGTACTTC
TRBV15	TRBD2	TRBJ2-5	CATSRDLKVGRAGETQYF	TGTGCCACCAGCAGAGATTTAAAGGTCGGGAGGGCGGGGGAGACCCAGTACTTC
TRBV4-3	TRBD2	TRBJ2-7	CASSQALGGGNHEQYF	TGCGCCAGCAGCCAGGCCTTGGGGGGAGGGAACCACGAGCAGTACTTC
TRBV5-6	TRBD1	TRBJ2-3	CASSQDRGVTDTQYF	TGTGCCAGCAGCCAGGACAGGGGCGTCACAGATACGCAGTATTTT
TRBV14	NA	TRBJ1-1	CASSKEGIGRTEAFF	TGTGCCAGCAGCAAAGAAGGGATTGGGAGGACTGAAGCTTTCTTT
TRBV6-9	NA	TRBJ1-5	CASSSLTRYGPQHF	TGTGCCAGCAGTTCCCTTACCCGGTATGGGCCCCAGCATTTT
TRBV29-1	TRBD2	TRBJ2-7	CSATSGLDEQYF	TGCAGCGCAACTAGCGGGCTCGACGAGCAGTACTTC
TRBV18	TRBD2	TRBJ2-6	CASSFRGDGANVLTF	TGTGCCAGCTCATTTCGGGGGGACGGGGCCAACGTCCTGACTTTC
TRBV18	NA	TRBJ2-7	CASSPDKGLYEQYF	TGTGCCAGCTCACCCGATAAGGGACTCTACGAGCAGTACTTC
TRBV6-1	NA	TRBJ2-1	CATLKTGVRSEQFF	TGTGCCACCTTAAAAACGGGAGTACGAAGTGAGCAGTTCTTC
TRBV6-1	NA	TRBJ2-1	CASNADSQRQFF	TGTGCCAGCAACGCGGACAGCCAGAGGCAGTTCTTC
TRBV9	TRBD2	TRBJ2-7	CASSEGAGGYEQYF	TGTGCCAGCAGCGAAGGGGCGGGAGGGTACGAGCAGTACTTC
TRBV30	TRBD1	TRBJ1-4	CAWSGTGDNEKLFF	TGTGCCTGGAGTGGGACAGGGGATAATGAAAAACTGTTTTTT
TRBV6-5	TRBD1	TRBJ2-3	CASSTDRDIDTQYF	TGTGCCAGCAGTACGGACAGGGATATAGATACGCAGTATTTT
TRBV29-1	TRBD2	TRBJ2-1	CSVAGLALNNEQFF	TGCAGCGTTGCCGGACTAGCGTTAAACAATGAGCAGTTCTTC
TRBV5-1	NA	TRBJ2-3	CASSLGGSPTDTQYF	TGCGCCAGCAGCTTGGGAGGGTCCCCCACAGATACGCAGTATTTT
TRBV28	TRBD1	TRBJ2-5	CASNRGRGETQYF	TGTGCCAGTAACAGGGGGCGCGGAGAGACCCAGTACTTC
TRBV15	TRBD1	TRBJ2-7	CATSRARGLGDEQYF	TGTGCCACCAGCAGGGCCAGGGGGCTCGGTGACGAGCAGTACTTC
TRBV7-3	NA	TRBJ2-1	CATSWGGQGDEQFF	TGTGCCACATCCTGGGGGGGGCAAGGTGATGAGCAGTTCTTC
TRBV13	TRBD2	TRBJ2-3	CASRTAGGIDTQYF	TGTGCCAGCAGAACAGCGGGAGGTATAGATACGCAGTATTTT
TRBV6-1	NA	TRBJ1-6	CASSERDSPLHF	TGTGCCAGCAGTGAAAGAGATTCACCCCTCCACTTT
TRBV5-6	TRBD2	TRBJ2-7	CASSLGPASGSSYEQYF	TGTGCCAGCAGCTTGGGACCCGCTAGCGGGAGTTCCTACGAGCAGTACTTC
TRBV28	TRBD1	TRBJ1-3	CASSHESLGQGEGDTIYF	TGTGCCAGCAGTCATGAAAGTTTGGGACAGGGTGAAGGGGACACCATATATTTT
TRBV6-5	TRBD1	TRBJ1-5	CASSYGQGDQPQHF	TGTGCCAGCAGTTACGGACAGGGAGATCAGCCCCAGCATTTT
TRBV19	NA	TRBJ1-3	CASSIRWGNTIYF	TGTGCCAGTAGTATCCGGTGGGGAAACACCATATATTTT
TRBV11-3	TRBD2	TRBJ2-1	CASSFGLAGGNEQFF	TGTGCCAGCAGCTTTGGACTAGCGGGAGGCAATGAGCAGTTCTTC
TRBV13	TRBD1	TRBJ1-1	CASRFPTGGMNTEAFF	TGTGCCAGCAGGTTTCCGACAGGGGGGATGAACACTGAAGCTTTCTTT
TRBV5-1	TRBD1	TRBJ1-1	CASSLGDRENTEAFF	TGCGCCAGCAGCTTGGGGGACAGGGAGAACACTGAAGCTTTCTTT